Below, one TCR beta chain is given with its context. Its antigen is as yet unknown. The data were obtained in a study of shared clonotypes between healthy human individuals. General observations from the study: Across subsets, estimated richness was generally greater for naive than for memory populations. It was the non-shared clonotypes that had lower generation probabilities than clonotypes shared by all four donors.

Genomic DNA belonging to each subset was distributed in equal measure over several immunoSEQ plates. The protocol was immunoSEQ multiplex PCR, while the TCRdb copy is restricted to in-frame clones and leaves out a portion. This table holds about 2.3 million clones, about nine tenths found once. The CDR3 runs to 15 residues. Trimming removed 4 bases from V and 1 base from J, with 14 bases in between. The germline gives CDR1 SGHNT, CDR2 YYREEE (reference sequence). The authors divided CD4+ cells into CD45RA+ naive and CD45RA-negative memory subsets. The J gene is TRBJ1-2, the V gene TRBV5-4; D may be TRBD1 (5 bases). Input material: naive CD4+ T cells from PBMCs. As for subset: CD45RA+ positively selected. This clonotype was sampled from a man aged 18 to 30 in good health. Some clones in this sample may be carry-over from other donors' samples. The CDR3, as DNA: TGTGCCAGCAGCCCTGGACAAGCAAATAACTATGGCTACACCTTC. Residues: CASSPGQANNYGYTF.